This is a list of T cell receptor beta chains from one sample in a study of molecular identifiers for immune sequencing clone quantification. Using its own MiXCR run on the PCR reads, TCRdb lists one record per CDR3 protein. Of approximately 630,000 distinct CDR3 sequences listed, about 25% are singletons. Sequenced sample: naive CD8+ T cells from blood, with Jurkat cell RNA spiked in. These receptor sequences come from a human donor in good health. Some libraries in this study had Jurkat cell RNA spiked in. CDR3s include the opening cysteine and the closing phenylalanine or tryptophan. A D gene is named only where the DNA matches it firmly. Clone size, where shown, is once, few, many, or a class for clones that have expanded.

d_call j_call v_call clone_size cdr3_aa cdr3_nt
TRBD1 TRBJ1-4 TRBV12-3/TRBV12-4 - CASSPHRGRSEKLFF TGTGCCAGCAGTCCGCACAGGGGGCGGAGTGAAAAACTGTTTTTT
- TRBJ2-7 TRBV11-2 - CASTPGAWEQYF TGTGCCAGCACGCCAGGGGCATGGGAGCAGTACTTC
- TRBJ2-7 TRBV3-1 - CASSQDIESITGEQYF TGTGCCAGCAGCCAAGATATCGAGTCAATTACAGGCGAGCAGTACTTC
- TRBJ1-5 TRBV27 - CASSLAGPGPQHF TGTGCCAGCAGTTTAGCCGGGCCCGGGCCCCAGCATTTT
TRBD2 TRBJ2-7 TRBV20-1 - CSASLLTGGPYEQYF TGCAGTGCTAGTCTTTTGACGGGAGGGCCATACGAGCAGTACTTC
- TRBJ1-1 TRBV19 - CASTTPGRKNTEAFF TGTGCCAGTACCACCCCGGGGCGAAAGAACACTGAAGCTTTCTTT
TRBD1 TRBJ1-6 TRBV5-1 - CASSLGQGLNPLHF TGCGCCAGCAGCTTGGGACAGGGCCTTAATCCCCTCCACTTT
- TRBJ2-7 TRBV7-2 few CASTRGTDHYEPHF TGTGCCAGCACCCGGGGCACCGACCACTACGAGCCGCACTTC
- TRBJ2-5 TRBV4-3 many CASSQDEGQETQYF TGCGCCAGCAGCCAAGATGAGGGCCAAGAGACCCAGTACTTC
TRBD1 TRBJ1-1 TRBV11-2 few CASSKDRGDTEAFF TGTGCCAGCAGCAAAGACAGGGGGGACACTGAAGCTTTCTTT
- TRBJ2-1 TRBV25-1 many CASSESLGIVLGNEQFF TGTGCCAGCAGTGAATCCCTTGGTATAGTCTTGGGCAATGAGCAGTTCTTC
TRBD2 TRBJ2-7 TRBV7-2 many CASSLDHPAGYEQYF TGTGCCAGCAGCTTAGATCATCCAGCGGGGTACGAGCAGTACTTC
- TRBJ2-7 TRBV12-3/TRBV12-4 - CASTSGTRRIAHEQYF TGTGCCAGCACCTCCGGGACAAGGCGGATTGCCCACGAGCAGTACTTC
TRBD1 TRBJ2-3 TRBV5-1 many CASRPGQGFDTQYF TGCGCCAGCAGACCAGGACAGGGATTCGATACGCAGTATTTT
- TRBJ2-7 TRBV12-2 once CASRFKARGRVTGALEQYF TGTGCAAGTCGCTTTAAGGCAAGGGGAAGGGTAACAGGGGCCCTCGAGCAGTACTTC
TRBD2 TRBJ2-7 TRBV28 many CASSQLLLAGGYEQYF TGTGCCAGCAGCCAACTCCTACTAGCGGGGGGGTACGAGCAGTACTTC
- TRBJ2-7 TRBV28 - CASSLSLGSSEDSYEQYF TGTGCCAGCAGTTTATCCCTAGGCTCTAGCGAGGACTCCTACGAGCAGTACTTC
- TRBJ2-1 TRBV19 few CASSAAGFYNEQFF TGTGCCAGTAGTGCGGCAGGGTTCTACAATGAGCAGTTCTTC
- TRBJ2-7 TRBV12-3/TRBV12-4 - CASSLTGSLFDEQYF TGTGCCAGCAGTTTAACCGGGAGCTTATTCGACGAGCAGTACTTC
- TRBJ2-7 TRBV7-9 - CASSLPVYYEQYF TGTGCCAGCAGCTTACCAGTTTACTACGAGCAGTACTTC
- TRBJ1-5 TRBV7-8 few CASSPLAQVDQPQHF TGTGCCAGCAGCCCTTTAGCCCAGGTCGATCAGCCCCAGCATTTT
TRBD2 TRBJ2-2 TRBV20-1 - CSAQPLSLAGGLAGELFF TGCAGTGCCCAGCCCCTAAGTTTAGCGGGGGGGTTGGCCGGGGAGCTGTTTTTT